The sequence of this T cell receptor beta chain was determined in a study of beta chain features in type 1 diabetes. Trimming left V 2 bases short and J 4 bases short, with 0 bases between. Germline CDR1 reads LGHNT; CDR2 reads FRNRAP. This CDR3 region has 11 residues. This clone was observed a single time. The target antigen is unknown. The authors reverse transcribed all of the isolated RNA, so sequencing captured expressed TCRB transcripts. Sequencing was performed with immunoSEQ multiplex PCR; in TCRdb, only in-frame clones are kept and a portion is missing. The sample has 220,000 or so clones, over 65% seen once; the top ten hold 0.053%. Study findings and constraints: Fewer insertions but more deletions were seen at VDJ junctions in type 1 diabetes patients.

This chain connects TRBV12-5 to TRBJ1-5; no firm D call. The sequencing sample was made of naive CD4+ T cells from blood. This sequence originates from a man aged 25 to 45 in good health. CDR3 in DNA: TGTGCTAGTGGTTTGAATCAGCCCCAGCATTTT. It codes for CASGLNQPQHF.